This TCR beta chain was observed in a study of regulatory T cells in long-lasting Graves disease. Per germline, CDR1 SGHTA and CDR2 FQGNSA. V lost 5 bases and J lost 6, with 17 bases in between. This CDR3 spans 14 amino acids. There are many counts of this clonotype. The authors built TCR beta libraries using iRepertoire HTBI primers and Arm-PCR of CDR3 regions. TCRdb fed the multiplex PCR reads into MiXCR, producing one record per CDR3 protein. The sample has about 470,000 distinct CDR3 sequences; 20% to 25% are singletons. The sample's time point: persistent/refractory GD, antithyroid drugs over 5 years with positive TRAb. The TCR library was prepared using RNA isolated from PBMCs.

The TCR was taken from a female donor with Graves disease. The sequencing used peripheral blood mononuclear cells (PBMCs), collected when the disease was refractory, from a patient treated with antithyroid drugs. The chain uses TRBV7-2 and TRBJ2-7, with a weak D call TRBD1 (6 bases). The CDR3 loop reads CASSADAQGFEQYF. The DNA of the CDR3 is TGTGCCAGCAGCGCCGACGCCCAGGGGTTCGAGCAGTACTTC. Variable domain in full (rest from reference TRBV7-2 and TRBJ2-7): GAGVSQSPSNKVTEKGKDVELRCDPISGHTALYWYRQSLGQGLEFLIYFQGNSAPDKSGLPSDRFSAERTGGSVSTLTIQRTQQEDSAVYLCASSADAQGFEQYFGPGTRLTVT.